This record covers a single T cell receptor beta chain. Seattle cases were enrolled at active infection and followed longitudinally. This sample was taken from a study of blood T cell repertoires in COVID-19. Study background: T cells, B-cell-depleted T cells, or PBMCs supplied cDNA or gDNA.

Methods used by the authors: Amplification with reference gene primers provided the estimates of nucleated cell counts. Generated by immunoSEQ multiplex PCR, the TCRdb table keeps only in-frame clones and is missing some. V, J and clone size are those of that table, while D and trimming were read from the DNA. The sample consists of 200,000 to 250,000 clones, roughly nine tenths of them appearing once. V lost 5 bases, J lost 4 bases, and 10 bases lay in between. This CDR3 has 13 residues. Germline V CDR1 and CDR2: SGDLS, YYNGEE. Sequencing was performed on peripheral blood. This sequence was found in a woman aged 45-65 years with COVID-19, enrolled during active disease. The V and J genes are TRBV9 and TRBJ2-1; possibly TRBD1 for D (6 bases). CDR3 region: CASSEGVYNEQFF. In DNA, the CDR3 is TGTGCCAGCAGTGAGGGGGTTTACAATGAGCAGTTCTTC.